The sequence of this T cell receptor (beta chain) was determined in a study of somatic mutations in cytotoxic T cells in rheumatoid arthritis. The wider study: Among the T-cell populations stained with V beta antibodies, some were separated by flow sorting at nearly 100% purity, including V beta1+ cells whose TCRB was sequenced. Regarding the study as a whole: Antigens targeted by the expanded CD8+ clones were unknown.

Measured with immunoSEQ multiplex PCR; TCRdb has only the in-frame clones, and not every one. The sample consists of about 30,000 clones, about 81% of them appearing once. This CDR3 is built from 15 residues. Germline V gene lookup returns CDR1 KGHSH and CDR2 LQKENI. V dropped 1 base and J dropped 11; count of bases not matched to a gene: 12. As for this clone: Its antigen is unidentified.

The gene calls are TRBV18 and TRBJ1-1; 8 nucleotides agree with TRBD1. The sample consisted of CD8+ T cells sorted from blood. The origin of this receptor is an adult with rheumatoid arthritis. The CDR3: CASSPRVDRVIGAFF. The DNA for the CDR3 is TGTGCCAGCTCACCACGGGTGGACAGGGTGATCGGGGCTTTCTTT. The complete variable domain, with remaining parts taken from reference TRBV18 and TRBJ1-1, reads NAGVMQNPRHLVRRRGQEARLRCSPMKGHSHVYWYRQLPEEGLKFMVYLQKENIIDESGMPKERFSAEFPKEGPSILRIQQVVRGDSAAYFCASSPRVDRVIGAFFGQGTRLTVV.